The 19 T cell receptor beta chains in this list originate from one sample, sequenced in a study of T cell repertoires in cytomegalovirus infection. These receptors are not linked to any known antigen. TCRdb called the reads again in MiXCR, with one record for every CDR3 protein. The table has about 110,000 distinct CDR3 sequences, 29% seen once; the top ten hold 81%. Sequencing used CD8+ T cells from cultured PBMCs, obtained from culture after CMV antigen stimulation. These receptors all come from a human donor in good health (CMV status not recorded). Some clones in this sample may be carry-over from other donors' samples.

This clonotype was observed a handful of times. The chain links TRBV2 to TRBJ2-2; D is perhaps TRBD2 (6 bases). Germline V gives CDR1 SNHLY, CDR2 FYNNEI. This CDR3 spans 14 amino acids. V was trimmed by 6 bases and J by 8 bases, leaving 16 bases between them. In nucleotides, the CDR3 is TGTGCCAGCAGCCCTGGGACTGCCCCTGGGGAGCTGTTTTTT. This sequence encodes CASSPGTAPGELFF.

The chain links TRBV7-3 to TRBJ1-4; D gene uncertain. This CDR3 contains 13 residues. From germline, CDR1 is SGHTA and CDR2 FQGTGA. V was pared by 2 bases and J by 9 bases, with 10 bases between. The CDR3 protein is CASSLGHGQKLFF. In DNA, the CDR3 is TGTGCCAGCAGCTTAGGTCATGGCCAAAAACTGTTTTTT.

CDR3 in amino acids: CASSLGRTEQYF. The CDR3 DNA follows: TGTGCCAGCAGTTTGGGCAGGACCGAGCAGTACTTC. This chain uses TRBV12-3 or TRBV12-4 with TRBJ2-7; no clear D gene. With 3 bases removed from V and 6 bases from J, the gap between germline ends came to 9 bases. The CDR3 spans 12 residues.

J is TRBJ1-2 and V is TRBV6-5; possible D gene TRBD1, 5 bases. V lost 2 bases to trimming and J lost 8 bases, with 12 bases between them. In germline, CDR1 is MNHEY, CDR2 SVGAGI. The CDR3 totals 13 residues. CDR3 DNA sequence: TGTGCCAGCAGTTACGGGCAGGGAAAGGGCTACACCTTC. This gives the protein CASSYGQGKGYTF.

The genes are TRBV12-5 and TRBJ2-7, with 8 bases lining up with TRBD2. Germline-derived CDR1 and CDR2 are LGHNT and FRNRAP. V shed 4 bases and J 2 bases; nucleotides not matched to a gene: 10. The CDR3 length is 16 residues. CDR3: CASGSSQTSGTYEQYF. Written as DNA, the CDR3 is TGTGCTAGTGGTTCGTCCCAAACTAGCGGCACCTACGAGCAGTACTTC.

The table lists this clonotype with a few counts. The rearrangement uses TRBV7-9 and TRBJ1-1; 7 positions match TRBD1. The germline V gene encodes CDR1 SEHNR and CDR2 FQNEAQ (reference sequence). The CDR3 sequence is 13 residues long. The trim removed 5 bases at V and 6 bases at J, leaving 6 bases unmatched. CDR3 region: CASSATGVAEAFF. Written as DNA, the CDR3 is TGTGCCAGCAGCGCTACAGGGGTTGCTGAAGCTTTCTTT.

This sequence joins TRBV27 and TRBJ2-2; 8 bases match TRBD1. This CDR3 spans 15 amino acids. Germline V lookup: CDR1 MNHEY, CDR2 SMNVEV (reference sequence). Trimming removed 4 bases from V and 4 bases from J; junction bases left unmatched: 5. As DNA, the CDR3 is TGTGCCAGCAGTTGGCAGGGGGCCTTCACCGGGGAGCTGTTTTTT. It yields the protein CASSWQGAFTGELFF.

This clonotype was recorded many times. V is TRBV2 and J is TRBJ2-7; D gene ambiguous. Germline V gene data show CDR1 as SNHLY and CDR2 as FYNNEI. The CDR3 loop spans 13 amino acids. The V and J ends lost 2 bases and 3 bases respectively, with 8 bases between them. The CDR3 bases are TGTGCCAGCAGTGAATGGGCAGGCTACGAGCAGTACTTC. Its translation is CASSEWAGYEQYF.

This clonotype was observed a handful of times. The chain employs TRBV4-1 and TRBJ2-7, with 7 bases lining up with TRBD2. CDR1 and CDR2 from the germline V gene are MGHRA and YSYEKL. V was pared by 2 bases and J by 3 bases, with 7 bases of the junction left unmatched. The CDR3 is made up of 15 amino acids. The CDR3 DNA reads as TGCGCCAGCAGCCAACTGGTAGCGGGTGTCTACGAGCAGTACTTC. As protein: CASSQLVAGVYEQYF.

In its sample, this clonotype was seen a few times. The rearrangement uses TRBV19 and TRBJ2-5; D is undetermined. The CDR3 has 13 residues. Germline CDR1 and CDR2: LNHDA and SQIVND (reference sequence). V lost 2 bases, J lost 7 bases, and 11 bases lay in between. DNA for the CDR3: TGTGCCAGTAGTATATCGGGTGGTGGGACCCAGTACTTC. Amino acids: CASSISGGGTQYF.

The V call is TRBV2, the J call TRBJ2-7; D is possibly TRBD1 or TRBD2 (6 bases each). Germline loops: CDR1 SNHLY, CDR2 FYNNEI. Trimming left V 6 bases short and J 3 bases short, with 18 bases between. The CDR3 loop spans 15 amino acids. DNA of the CDR3: TGTGCCAGCAGCCAACATCAGGGGAGGCACTACGAGCAGTACTTC. Translating gives CASSQHQGRHYEQYF.

The rearrangement uses TRBV5-1 and TRBJ2-7; D gene ambiguous. Trimming took 0 bases from V and 2 from J, leaving 9 bases between them. The CDR3 sequence is 14 residues long. Looked up from germline, CDR1 is SGHRS and CDR2 is YFSETQ. CDR3 region: CASSLVGPTYEQYF. In DNA, the CDR3 is TGCGCCAGCAGCTTGGTGGGCCCAACCTACGAGCAGTACTTC. The full variable domain, its missing parts supplied by reference TRBV5-1 and TRBJ2-7, is KAGVTQTPRYLIKTRGQQVTLSCSPISGHRSVSWYQQTPGQGLQFLFEYFSETQRNKGNFPGRFSGRQFSNSRSEMNVSTLELGDSALYLCASSLVGPTYEQYFGPGTRLTVT.

This chain connects TRBV5-4 to TRBJ1-5; 9 bases fit TRBD1. Germline V gives CDR1 SGHNT, CDR2 YYREEE (reference sequence). The CDR3 covers 16 residues. The ends lost 3 bases at V and 2 bases at J; junction bases unmatched: 6. Here the CDR3 reads CASSSQGANGNQPQHF. Here the CDR3 DNA reads TGTGCCAGCAGCTCACAGGGGGCGAACGGCAATCAGCCCCAGCATTTT.

In its sample, this clonotype was seen a few times. V is TRBV9 and J is TRBJ1-1; 8 bases fit TRBD1. CDR1 and CDR2 (germline): SGDLS, YYNGEE. The CDR3 spans 15 residues. The J segment lost 0 bases and the V segment lost 4 bases, leaving 5 bases of the junction unmatched. The CDR3 spells CASSPQGAVNTEAFF. DNA of the CDR3: TGTGCCAGCAGCCCCCAGGGGGCGGTGAACACTGAAGCTTTCTTT. Drawing the rest from reference TRBV9 and TRBJ1-1, the complete variable domain is DSGVTQTPKHLITATGQRVTLRCSPRSGDLSVYWYQQSLDQGLQFLIQYYNGEERAKGNILERFSAQQFPDLHSELNLSSLELGDSALYFCASSPQGAVNTEAFFGQGTRLTVV.

This clonotype was observed at least ten times. The chain joins TRBV7-9 to TRBJ2-2; no reliable D call. Between the trimmed V and J ends, which lost 5 bases and 3 bases, there was a span of 4 bases. CDR1 SEHNR and CDR2 FQNEAQ come from the germline V gene (reference sequence). This CDR3 comprises 12 residues. The CDR3 DNA sequence: TGTGCCAGCAGCCCCTACACCGGGGAGCTGTTTTTT. As protein: CASSPYTGELFF.

This clonotype was counted at least ten times. The chain combines TRBV12-3 or TRBV12-4 with TRBJ1-3; TRBD1 might be the D (5 bases). This CDR3 has 15 residues. V lost 5 bases to trimming and J lost 0 bases, with 11 bases between them. This CDR3 is CASSPDTSSGNTIYF. CDR3 nucleotide sequence: TGTGCCAGCAGTCCGGACACGAGCTCTGGAAACACCATATATTTT.

This clonotype was counted at least ten times. The rearrangement uses TRBV2 and TRBJ2-3, with D tentatively TRBD2 (6 bases). CDR1 and CDR2 (germline): SNHLY, FYNNEI. Trimming removed 6 bases at V and 4 bases at J, with 17 bases between. This CDR3 is built from 15 residues. The CDR3 sequence is CASSSLGGYSDTQYF. CDR3 coding DNA: TGTGCCAGCAGCTCTTTGGGGGGTTATTCAGATACGCAGTATTTT.

The chain couples TRBV6-1 to TRBJ2-7; D not certain. V was trimmed by 1 base and J by 0 bases, leaving 13 bases between them. Germline V gene lookup returns CDR1 MNHNS and CDR2 SASEGT. This CDR3 is 16 amino acids long. In DNA, the CDR3 is TGTGCCAGCAGTGAAGAGGTGTCATCTGCCTCCTACGAGCAGTACTTC. This sequence encodes CASSEEVSSASYEQYF.

This rearrangement joins TRBV25-1 to TRBJ2-1; D not resolved. The germline CDR1 and CDR2 sequences are MGHDK and SYGVNS. V was pared by 1 base and J by 2 bases, with 12 bases between. There are 16 residues in the CDR3. In DNA form, the CDR3 reads TGTGCCAGCAGTGAATTAAGCTTAGAGACCTACAATGAGCAGTTCTTC. Translated, it gives CASSELSLETYNEQFF.